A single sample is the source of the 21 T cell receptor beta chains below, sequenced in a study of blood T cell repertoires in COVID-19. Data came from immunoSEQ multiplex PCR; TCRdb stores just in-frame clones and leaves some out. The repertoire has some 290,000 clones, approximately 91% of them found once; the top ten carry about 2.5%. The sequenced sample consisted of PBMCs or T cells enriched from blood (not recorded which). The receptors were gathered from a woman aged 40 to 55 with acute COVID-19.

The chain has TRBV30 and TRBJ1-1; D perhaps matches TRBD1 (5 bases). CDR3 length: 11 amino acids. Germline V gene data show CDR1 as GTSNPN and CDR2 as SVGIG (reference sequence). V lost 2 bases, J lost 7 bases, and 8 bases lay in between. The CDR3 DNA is TGTGCCTGGAGTCAGGGTTATGAAGCTTTCTTT. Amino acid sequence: CAWSQGYEAFF.

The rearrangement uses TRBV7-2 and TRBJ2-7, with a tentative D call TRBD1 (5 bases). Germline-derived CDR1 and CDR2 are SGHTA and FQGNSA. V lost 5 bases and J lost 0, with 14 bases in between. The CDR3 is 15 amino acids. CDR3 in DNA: TGTGCCAGCAGCCTCAGGGTAGGAAACTCCTACGAGCAGTACTTC. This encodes CASSLRVGNSYEQYF.

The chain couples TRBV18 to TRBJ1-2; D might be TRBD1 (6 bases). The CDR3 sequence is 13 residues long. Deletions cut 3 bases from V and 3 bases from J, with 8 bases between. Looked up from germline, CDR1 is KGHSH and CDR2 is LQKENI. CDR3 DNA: TGTGCCAGCTCACCGGGACACGACTATGGCTACACCTTC. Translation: CASSPGHDYGYTF. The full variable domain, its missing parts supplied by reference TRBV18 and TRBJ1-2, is NAGVMQNPRHLVRRRGQEARLRCSPMKGHSHVYWYRQLPEEGLKFMVYLQKENIIDESGMPKERFSAEFPKEGPSILRIQQVVRGDSAAYFCASSPGHDYGYTFGSGTRLTVV.

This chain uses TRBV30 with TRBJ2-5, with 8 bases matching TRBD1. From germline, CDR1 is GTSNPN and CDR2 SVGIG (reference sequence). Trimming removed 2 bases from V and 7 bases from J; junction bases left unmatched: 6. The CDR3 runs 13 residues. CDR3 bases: TGTGCCTGGAGTCTAACAACAGGGGGGACCCAGTACTTC. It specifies CAWSLTTGGTQYF.

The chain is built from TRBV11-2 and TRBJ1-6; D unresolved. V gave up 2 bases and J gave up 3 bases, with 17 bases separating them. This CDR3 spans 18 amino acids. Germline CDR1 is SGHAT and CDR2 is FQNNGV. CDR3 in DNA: TGTGCCAGCAGCTTAAATTCTTTCATGGGCGACTATAATTCACCCCTCCACTTT. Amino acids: CASSLNSFMGDYNSPLHF.

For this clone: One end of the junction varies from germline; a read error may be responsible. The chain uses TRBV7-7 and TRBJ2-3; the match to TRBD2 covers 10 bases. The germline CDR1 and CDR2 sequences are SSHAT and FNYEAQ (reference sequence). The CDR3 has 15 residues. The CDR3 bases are TGTGCTAGCAGCCAGACTAGCGGGCGCACAGATACGCAGTATTTT. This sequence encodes CASSQTSGRTDTQYF.

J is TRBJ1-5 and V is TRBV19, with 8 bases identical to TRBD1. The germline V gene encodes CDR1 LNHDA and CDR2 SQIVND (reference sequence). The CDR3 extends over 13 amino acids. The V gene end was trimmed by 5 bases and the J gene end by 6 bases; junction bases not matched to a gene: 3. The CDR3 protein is CASSEQGGQPQHF. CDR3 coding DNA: TGTGCCAGTAGTGAACAGGGGGGTCAGCCCCAGCATTTT.

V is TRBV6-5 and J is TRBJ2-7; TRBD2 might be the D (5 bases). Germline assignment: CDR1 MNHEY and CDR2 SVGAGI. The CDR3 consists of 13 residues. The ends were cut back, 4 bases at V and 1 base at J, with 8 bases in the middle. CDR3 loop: CASSSPGSYEQYF. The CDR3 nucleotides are TGTGCCAGCAGTTCCCCGGGGTCCTACGAGCAGTACTTC.

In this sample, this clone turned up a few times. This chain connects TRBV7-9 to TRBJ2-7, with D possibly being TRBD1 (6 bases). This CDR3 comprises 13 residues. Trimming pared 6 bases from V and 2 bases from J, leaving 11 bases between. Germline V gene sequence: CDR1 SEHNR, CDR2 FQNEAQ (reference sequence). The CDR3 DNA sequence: TGTGCCAGCAGGGGGGCATCGACCTACGAGCAGTACTTC. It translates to CASRGASTYEQYF. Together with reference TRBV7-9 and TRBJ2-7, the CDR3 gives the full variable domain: DTGVSQNPRHKITKRGQNVTFRCDPISEHNRLYWYRQTLGQGPEFLTYFQNEAQLEKSRLLSDRFSAERPKGSFSTLEIQRTEQGDSAMYLCASRGASTYEQYFGPGTRLTVT.

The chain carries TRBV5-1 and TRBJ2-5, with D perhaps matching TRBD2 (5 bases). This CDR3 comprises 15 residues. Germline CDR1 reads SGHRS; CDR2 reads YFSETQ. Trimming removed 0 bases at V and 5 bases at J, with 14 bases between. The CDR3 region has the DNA TGCGCCAGCAGCTTGGTCAGTGACCCTAGCGAGACCCAGTACTTC. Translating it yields CASSLVSDPSETQYF.

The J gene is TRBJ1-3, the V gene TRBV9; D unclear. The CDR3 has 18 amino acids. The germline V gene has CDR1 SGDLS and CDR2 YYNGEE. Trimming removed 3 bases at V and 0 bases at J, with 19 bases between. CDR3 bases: TGTGCCAGCAGCGCCCATACAGAAGTTGGTCCCTCTGGAAACACCATATATTTT. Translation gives CASSAHTEVGPSGNTIYF.

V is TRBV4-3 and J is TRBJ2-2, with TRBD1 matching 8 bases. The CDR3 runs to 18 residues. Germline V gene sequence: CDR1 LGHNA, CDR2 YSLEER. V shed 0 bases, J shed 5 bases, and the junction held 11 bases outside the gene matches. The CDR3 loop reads CASSQEYPGDRNTGELFF. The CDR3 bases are TGCGCCAGCAGCCAAGAGTATCCGGGGGACAGGAATACCGGGGAGCTGTTTTTT.

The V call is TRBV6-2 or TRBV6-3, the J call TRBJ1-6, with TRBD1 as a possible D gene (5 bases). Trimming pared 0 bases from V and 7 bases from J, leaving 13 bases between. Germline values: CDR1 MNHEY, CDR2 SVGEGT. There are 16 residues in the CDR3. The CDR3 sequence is CASSYSTIRGNSPLHF. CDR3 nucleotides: TGTGCCAGCAGTTACTCGACGATTCGGGGGAATTCACCCCTCCACTTT.

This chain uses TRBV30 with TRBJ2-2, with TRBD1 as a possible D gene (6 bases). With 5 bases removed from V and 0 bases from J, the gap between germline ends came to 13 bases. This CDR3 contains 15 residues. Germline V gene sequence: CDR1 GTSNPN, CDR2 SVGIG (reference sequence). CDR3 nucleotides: TGTGCCTGGGCAACCGGGACAACGAACACCGGGGAGCTGTTTTTT. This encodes CAWATGTTNTGELFF.

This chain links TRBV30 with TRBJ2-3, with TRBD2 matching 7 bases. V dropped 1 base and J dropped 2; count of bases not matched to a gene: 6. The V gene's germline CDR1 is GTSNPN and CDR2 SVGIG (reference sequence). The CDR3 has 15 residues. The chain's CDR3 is CAWSATSTNTDTQYF. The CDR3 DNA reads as TGTGCCTGGAGTGCGACTAGCACAAACACAGATACGCAGTATTTT.

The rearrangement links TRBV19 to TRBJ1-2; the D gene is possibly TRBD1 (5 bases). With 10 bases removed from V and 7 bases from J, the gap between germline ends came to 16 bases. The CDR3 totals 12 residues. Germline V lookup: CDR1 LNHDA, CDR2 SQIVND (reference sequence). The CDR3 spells CATQGGTRGYTF. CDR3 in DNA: TGTGCCACCCAGGGAGGCACACGTGGCTACACCTTC.

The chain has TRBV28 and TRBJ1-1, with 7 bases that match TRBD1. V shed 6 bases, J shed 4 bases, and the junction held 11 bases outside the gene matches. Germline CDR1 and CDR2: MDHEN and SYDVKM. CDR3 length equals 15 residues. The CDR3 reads CASSIQGLGSTEAFF. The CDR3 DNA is TGTGCCAGCAGCATACAGGGGCTTGGGAGCACTGAAGCTTTCTTT. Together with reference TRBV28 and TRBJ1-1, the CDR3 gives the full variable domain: DVKVTQSSRYLVKRTGEKVFLECVQDMDHENMFWYRQDPGLGLRLIYFSYDVKMKEKGDIPEGYSVSREKKERFSLILESASTNQTSMYLCASSIQGLGSTEAFFGQGTRLTVV.

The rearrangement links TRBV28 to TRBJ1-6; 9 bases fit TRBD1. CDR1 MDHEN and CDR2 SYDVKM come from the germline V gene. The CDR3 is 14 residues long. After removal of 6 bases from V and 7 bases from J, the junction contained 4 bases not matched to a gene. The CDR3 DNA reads TGTGCCAGCAGACCGGACAGGGGAAATTCACCCCTCCACTTT. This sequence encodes CASRPDRGNSPLHF. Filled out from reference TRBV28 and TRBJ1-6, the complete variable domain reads DVKVTQSSRYLVKRTGEKVFLECVQDMDHENMFWYRQDPGLGLRLIYFSYDVKMKEKGDIPEGYSVSREKKERFSLILESASTNQTSMYLCASRPDRGNSPLHFGNGTRLTVT.

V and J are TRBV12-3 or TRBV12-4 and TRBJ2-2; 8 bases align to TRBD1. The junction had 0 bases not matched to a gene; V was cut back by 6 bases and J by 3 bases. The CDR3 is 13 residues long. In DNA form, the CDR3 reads TGTGCCAGCAGGGACAGGGACACCGGGGAGCTGTTTTTT. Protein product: CASRDRDTGELFF.

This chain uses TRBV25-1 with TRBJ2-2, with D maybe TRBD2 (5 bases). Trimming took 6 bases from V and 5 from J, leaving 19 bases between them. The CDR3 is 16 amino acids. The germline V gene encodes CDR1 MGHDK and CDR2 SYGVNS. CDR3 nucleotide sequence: TGTGCCAGCAGCCGGTTAGGGCTAGCAAGTACCGGGGAGCTGTTTTTT. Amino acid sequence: CASSRLGLASTGELFF.

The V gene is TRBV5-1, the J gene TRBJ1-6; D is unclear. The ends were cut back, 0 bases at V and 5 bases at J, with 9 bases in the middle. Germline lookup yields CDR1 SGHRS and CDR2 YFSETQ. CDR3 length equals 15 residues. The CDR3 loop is CASSLETPDNSPLHF. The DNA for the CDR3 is TGCGCCAGCAGCTTGGAGACACCGGATAATTCACCCCTCCACTTT.